This TCR beta chain was recorded in a study of chemoradiotherapy in HPV16-positive cancers. Turning to the study itself: A couple of HPV16-positive patients' cells yielded candidate HPV-specific clones and common motifs. Findings and caveats of the study: During treatment, candidate HPV-specific clones and E7-related motifs expanded in tumor.

TCRdb's copy holds only in-frame clones and misses some; the assay was immunoSEQ multiplex PCR. Of roughly 20,000 clones in the sample, over 65% were seen once. As regards this clone: Its specificity is not known.

Source: blood, taken from a patient who underwent chemoradiotherapy. The receptor's source is a human donor with HPV-associated anogenital cancer.

The CDR3 sequence is CASSTTASLAGGPNEQFF. The CDR3 DNA reads as TGTGCCAGCAGCACGACTGCTTCACTAGCGGGGGGGCCCAATGAGCAGTTCTTC. The J gene is TRBJ2-1, the V gene TRBV7-9, with TRBD2 identical over 13 bases. Germline trimming cut 5 bases from V and 6 bases from J; bases unmatched to any gene: 13. Germline-derived CDR1 and CDR2 are SEHNR and FQNEAQ (reference sequence). This CDR3 has 18 amino acids.